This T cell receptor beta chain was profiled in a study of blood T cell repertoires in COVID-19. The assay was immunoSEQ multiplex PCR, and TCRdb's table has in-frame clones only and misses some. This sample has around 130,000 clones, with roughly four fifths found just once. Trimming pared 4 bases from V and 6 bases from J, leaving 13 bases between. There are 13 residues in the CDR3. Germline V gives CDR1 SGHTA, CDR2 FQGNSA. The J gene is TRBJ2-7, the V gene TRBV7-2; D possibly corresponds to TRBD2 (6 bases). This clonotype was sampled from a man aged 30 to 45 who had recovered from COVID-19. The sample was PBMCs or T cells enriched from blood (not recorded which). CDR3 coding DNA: TGTGCCAGCAGCTCTAGTTGGGAGGCCGAGCAGTACTTC. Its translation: CASSSSWEAEQYF.